Included here is one T cell receptor beta chain sequence, with context. Sequenced by immunoSEQ multiplex PCR; TCRdb stores in-frame clones only, minus some. The table lists a few hundred thousand clones, approximately 87% of them singletons. The J segment lost 6 bases and the V segment lost 2 bases, leaving 7 bases of the junction unmatched. This CDR3 is 15 amino acids long. Germline assignment: CDR1 SGHRS and CDR2 YFSETQ. This record comes from a study of blood T cell repertoires in COVID-19. The overall study: Spain, Italy and the United States supplied samples that represented acute and convalescent COVID-19.

Sequencing was done on a sample of peripheral blood. The source is a man between 60 and 75 years old with acute or convalescent COVID-19. The V gene is TRBV5-1, the J gene TRBJ2-2, with 7 bases fitting TRBD1. DNA for the CDR3: TGCGCCAGCAGCTTTGACAGGGCCCGTTCCGGGGAGCTGTTTTTT. Protein product: CASSFDRARSGELFF.